The entry below describes one T cell receptor beta chain. Its target is not known. Preparation of TRB cDNA libraries relied on 5' RACE carrying UMI labels. TCRdb re-called the 5' RACE reads and shows each CDR3 protein once, DNA omitted. The table lists more than 80,000 distinct CDR3 sequences. This sample is part of a study of CXCR3-negative and CXCR3-positive naive CD8 T cells. At the level of the study: Cumulative TRB read yield was 130 million to 150 million, averaging about 1.5 +/- 0.3 million per library.

The CDR3 consists of 16 residues. CDR1 is MDHEN and CDR2 is SYDVKM in the germline V gene. Overall study findings and caveats: Relative to CXCR3-negative naive cells, CXCR3-positive naive cells had more hydrophobic TRB CDR3s.

This clonotype was obtained from a human donor in good health. Some clones in this sample may be carry-over from other donors' samples. Specimen: naive CXCR3+ CD8+ T cells from blood. As to subset: CD45RO-CCR7+CD27+CD95- naive CD8+ T cells expressing CXCR3 (TNR3+). The V and J genes are TRBV28 and TRBJ2-5; TCRdb selects TRBD2, and the lack of DNA leaves this call unchecked. CDR3: CASSFGPQTSVETQYF.